This is a list of T cell receptor beta chains from one sample in a study of regulatory T cells in long-lasting Graves disease. TCRdb used MiXCR to reprocess the multiplex PCR reads, holding one entry per CDR3 protein. The sample holds approximately 390,000 distinct CDR3 sequences; 15% to 20% are singletons and the top ten take around 20%. These data also featured in a second study, about T cells in Graves' hyperthyroidism and ophthalmopathy.

Here the sequenced sample was peripheral blood mononuclear cells (PBMCs), taken at new diagnosis, from a patient treated with antithyroid drugs. Every receptor here comes from a woman younger than 30 with Graves disease. Both conserved end residues are part of each CDR3. A D gene is named only where the DNA matches it firmly. Size is stated for part of the rows, as once, few or many counts, or as a class when the clone is expanded.

V	D	size	J	CDR3	DNA
TRBV12-3/TRBV12-4	TRBD2	many	TRBJ2-7	CASSVQAGTPYEQYF	TGTGCCAGCAGTGTTCAAGCGGGGACCCCCTACGAGCAGTACTTC
TRBV19	.	.	TRBJ1-5	CASSIGGDNQPQHF	TGTGCCAGTAGTATTGGGGGGGACAATCAGCCCCAGCATTTT
TRBV14	TRBD2	many	TRBJ2-7	CASSPQRGARSYEQYF	TGTGCCAGCAGCCCCCAGCGGGGGGCTCGCTCCTACGAGCAGTACTTC
TRBV6-2/TRBV6-3	.	many	TRBJ2-7	CASRPRRGQQGGNEQYF	TGTGCCAGCAGGCCCCGCCGAGGGCAACAGGGAGGAAACGAGCAGTACTTC
TRBV10-2	.	.	TRBJ2-3	CASKKDLETDTQYF	TGCGCCAGCAAAAAGGACCTGGAGACAGATACGCAGTATTTT
TRBV27	TRBD2	.	TRBJ2-7	CASSLQRGEQYF	TGTGCCAGCAGTTTACAGCGGGGCGAGCAGTACTTC
TRBV3-1	.	few	TRBJ2-3	CASSHTSGADTQYF	TGTGCCAGCAGCCACACCTCTGGGGCAGATACGCAGTATTTT
TRBV12-3/TRBV12-4	.	many	TRBJ2-1	CASTHPDRSLDEQFF	TGTGCCAGCACCCACCCGGACAGATCCCTGGATGAGCAGTTCTTC
TRBV30	.	many	TRBJ1-4	CAWRDTGGASEKLFF	TGTGCCTGGAGAGATACAGGTGGGGCGAGTGAAAAACTGTTTTTT
TRBV27	.	many	TRBJ2-7	CASSFGRFDEQYF	TGTGCCAGCAGTTTTGGACGGTTCGACGAGCAGTACTTC
TRBV28	.	many	TRBJ2-7	CASKGGVHEQYF	TGTGCCAGCAAGGGGGGAGTCCACGAGCAGTACTTC
TRBV12-3/TRBV12-4	.	many	TRBJ1-5	CASSDYVGNQPQHF	TGTGCCAGCAGCGACTATGTCGGCAATCAGCCCCAGCATTTT
TRBV4-2	.	.	TRBJ2-1	CASSQGYFGVGGGFYNEQFF	TGTGCCAGCAGCCAAGGGTATTTTGGAGTCGGAGGGGGTTTCTACAATGAGCAGTTCTTC
TRBV29-1	.	.	TRBJ1-2	CSVEGYYGYTF	TGCAGCGTTGAGGGGTACTATGGCTACACCTTC
TRBV5-1	.	many	TRBJ1-1	CASSPRRGTEAFF	TGCGCCAGCAGCCCCCGAAGGGGGACTGAAGCTTTCTTT
TRBV2	.	many	TRBJ1-1	CASGIGPNTEAFF	TGTGCCAGCGGTATAGGGCCGAACACTGAAGCTTTCTTT
TRBV28	.	.	TRBJ1-5	CATHSNHQPQHF	TGTGCCACCCATTCCAATCATCAGCCCCAGCATTTT
TRBV11-2	TRBD2	.	TRBJ2-1	CASSFIAGGPIPGHNEQFF	TGTGCCAGCAGCTTTATAGCGGGAGGCCCCATCCCAGGCCACAATGAGCAGTTCTTC
TRBV3-1	TRBD1	many	TRBJ1-5	CASSQRQGGQPQHF	TGTGCCAGCAGCCAAAGACAGGGCGGTCAGCCCCAGCATTTT
TRBV20-1	.	few	TRBJ2-2	CSARDPRVTGELFF	TGCAGTGCTAGAGACCCCAGGGTCACCGGGGAGCTGTTTTTT
TRBV20-1	TRBD1	many	TRBJ2-1	CSARVGDRDYNEQFF	TGCAGTGCTAGAGTCGGTGACAGGGATTACAATGAGCAGTTCTTC
TRBV5-1	.	many	TRBJ2-1	CASSLWAPAGSPNEQFF	TGCGCCAGCAGCTTGTGGGCCCCCGCAGGCTCGCCCAATGAGCAGTTCTTC
TRBV11-2	.	many	TRBJ2-7	CASGHEQYF	TGTGCCAGTGGCCACGAGCAGTACTTC
TRBV20-1	TRBD1	many	TRBJ1-6	CSARLGQINSPLHF	TGCAGTGCTAGACTGGGACAGATTAATTCACCCCTCCACTTT
TRBV27	.	many	TRBJ2-2	CASSLSWGGVAGELFF	TGTGCCAGCAGTTTATCGTGGGGCGGGGTCGCCGGGGAGCTGTTTTTT
TRBV10-3	.	many	TRBJ1-1	CAISEFLQGLGGTEAFF	TGTGCCATCAGTGAGTTTCTCCAGGGGCTGGGGGGCACTGAAGCTTTCTTT
TRBV11-2	TRBD2	.	TRBJ2-1	CASSLVVLAGINEQFF	TGTGCCAGCAGCTTAGTCGTCCTAGCGGGGATCAATGAGCAGTTCTTC
TRBV5-1	.	many	TRBJ2-1	CASSLEGRAEIYNEQFF	TGCGCCAGCAGCTTGGAAGGTAGGGCGGAGATTTACAATGAGCAGTTCTTC
TRBV19	.	many	TRBJ1-1	CASRSRSMNTEAFF	TGTGCCAGTAGGAGCAGATCCATGAACACTGAAGCTTTCTTT
TRBV9	TRBD2	few	TRBJ2-2	CASSPRTSGRTGELFF	TGTGCCAGCAGCCCCCGAACTAGCGGGAGAACCGGGGAGCTGTTTTTT
TRBV6-2/TRBV6-3	.	few	TRBJ1-5	CASSYGARGIGNQPQHF	TGTGCCAGCAGTTACGGGGCCAGGGGAATAGGCAATCAGCCCCAGCATTTT
TRBV11-2	TRBD1	many	TRBJ2-3	CASSLAFLGQGVADTQYF	TGTGCCAGCAGCTTAGCCTTTTTAGGACAGGGGGTCGCAGATACGCAGTATTTT
TRBV27	.	many	TRBJ2-2	CASSPGYTGELFF	TGTGCCAGCAGCCCGGGGTACACCGGGGAGCTGTTTTTT
TRBV20-1	.	many	TRBJ1-1	CSARAPHGLNTEAFF	TGCAGTGCTAGAGCCCCCCACGGTCTCAACACTGAAGCTTTCTTT
TRBV7-3	.	.	TRBJ2-7	CASSLTGTLNEQYF	TGTGCCAGCAGCTTGACCGGGACATTGAACGAGCAGTACTTC
TRBV3-1	.	many	TRBJ1-4	CASSQGSATNEKLFF	TGTGCCAGCAGCCAGGGGTCCGCAACTAATGAAAAACTGTTTTTT
TRBV2	.	many	TRBJ2-5	CASDSRVGTQYF	TGTGCCAGCGACTCGCGGGTGGGGACCCAGTACTTC
TRBV7-8	.	many	TRBJ2-7	CASSSKSYEQYF	TGTGCCAGCAGCTCCAAGAGCTACGAGCAGTACTTC
TRBV7-9	TRBD2	many	TRBJ2-1	CASSSLQRTSLSEQFF	TGTGCCAGCAGCTCCCTCCAGCGGACTAGCCTCTCTGAGCAGTTCTTC
TRBV7-3	.	.	TRBJ2-6	CASSSLLTPGGANVLIF	TGTGCCAGCAGCTCCCTCTTGACACCTGGGGGGGCCAACGTCCTGATTTTC
TRBV10-3	TRBD1	.	TRBJ2-6	CAIPGTGGDSGANVLTF	TGTGCCATCCCCGGAACAGGGGGCGATTCAGGGGCCAACGTCCTGACTTTC
TRBV2	.	many	TRBJ2-5	CASSEELTGGETQYF	TGTGCCAGCAGTGAGGAGCTCACCGGGGGAGAGACCCAGTACTTC
TRBV9	.	.	TRBJ1-6	CASSVQPNSPLHF	TGTGCCAGCAGCGTACAGCCAAATTCACCCCTCCACTTT
TRBV15	.	.	TRBJ1-1	CATSRSWDWNTETFF	TGTGCCACCAGCAGATCTTGGGACTGGAACACTGAAACTTTCTTT
TRBV3-1	.	many	TRBJ2-1	CASSPWTPTYNEQFF	TGTGCCAGCAGCCCATGGACTCCTACCTACAATGAGCAGTTCTTC
TRBV18	.	many	TRBJ2-1	CASSPQGNNEQFF	TGTGCCAGCTCACCCCAGGGTAACAATGAGCAGTTCTTC
TRBV20-1	TRBD1	many	TRBJ1-5	CSAPTGIGQPQHF	TGCAGTGCCCCGACAGGGATAGGTCAGCCCCAGCATTTT
TRBV7-6	TRBD2	many	TRBJ2-7	CASSFRDYESYEQYF	TGTGCCAGCAGCTTCCGGGACTATGAGTCCTACGAGCAGTACTTC
TRBV20-1	.	many	TRBJ2-2	CSARDEVAGVRAGELFF	TGCAGTGCTAGAGATGAGGTAGCTGGAGTTCGCGCCGGGGAGCTGTTTTTT
TRBV7-2	.	.	TRBJ2-3	CASSLRAGGGRPDTQYF	TGTGCCAGCAGCTTAAGGGCCGGAGGGGGGCGACCAGATACGCAGTATTTT
TRBV5-1	TRBD1	many	TRBJ1-1	CASSAALTGLGTEAFF	TGCGCCAGCAGCGCCGCACTGACAGGGTTGGGCACTGAAGCTTTCTTT
TRBV2	TRBD1	many	TRBJ1-2	CASGSPDRVWDGYTF	TGTGCCAGCGGGTCCCCGGACAGGGTCTGGGATGGCTACACCTTC